The entry below gives a single T cell receptor (beta chain) sequence along with its context. Antigen specificity is unknown. The data are from a study of cytomegalovirus exposure and HLA in healthy donors. Whole-study findings and limits: Equally common other TCR beta chains were less clonally expanded than HLA-associated ones, a later analysis found.

The germline V gene has CDR1 MNHNS and CDR2 SASEGT. V lost 5 bases, J lost 0 bases, and 10 bases lay in between. This CDR3 is built from 14 residues. A multiplex PCR was run with 60 Vbeta primers and 13 Jbeta primers. Data came from immunoSEQ multiplex PCR; TCRdb stores just in-frame clones and leaves some out. The sample includes roughly 230,000 clones, 78% seen only once; the top ten take 0.47%. The chain couples TRBV6-1 to TRBJ1-2; no firm D call. Specimen: PBMCs. The receptor was derived from a boy between 10 and 17 years old in good health and CMV-seronegative. CDR3 DNA: TGTGCCAGCAGTAATCCCGGAGCTAACTATGGCTACACCTTC. This encodes CASSNPGANYGYTF.